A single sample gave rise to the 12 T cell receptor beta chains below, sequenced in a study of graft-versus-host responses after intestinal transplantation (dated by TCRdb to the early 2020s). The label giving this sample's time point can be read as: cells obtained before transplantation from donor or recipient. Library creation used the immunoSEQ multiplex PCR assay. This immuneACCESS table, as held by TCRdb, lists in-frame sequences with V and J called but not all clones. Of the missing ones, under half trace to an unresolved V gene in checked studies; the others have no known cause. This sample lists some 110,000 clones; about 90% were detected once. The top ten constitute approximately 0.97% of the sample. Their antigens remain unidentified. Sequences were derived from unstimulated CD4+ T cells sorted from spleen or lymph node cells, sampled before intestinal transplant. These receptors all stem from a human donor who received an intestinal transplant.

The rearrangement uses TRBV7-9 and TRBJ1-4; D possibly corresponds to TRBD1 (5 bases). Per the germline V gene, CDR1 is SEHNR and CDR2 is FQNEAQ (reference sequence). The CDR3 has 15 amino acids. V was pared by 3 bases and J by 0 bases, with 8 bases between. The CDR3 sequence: CASSFGAATNEKLFF. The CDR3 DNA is TGTGCCAGCAGCTTCGGGGCCGCAACTAATGAAAAACTGTTTTTT.

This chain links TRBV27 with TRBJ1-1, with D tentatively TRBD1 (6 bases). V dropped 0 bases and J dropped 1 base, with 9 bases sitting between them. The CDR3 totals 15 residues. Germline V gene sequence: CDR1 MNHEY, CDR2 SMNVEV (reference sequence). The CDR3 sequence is CASSLSYRANTEAFF. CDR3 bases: TGTGCCAGCAGTTTATCGTACAGGGCGAACACTGAAGCTTTCTTT.

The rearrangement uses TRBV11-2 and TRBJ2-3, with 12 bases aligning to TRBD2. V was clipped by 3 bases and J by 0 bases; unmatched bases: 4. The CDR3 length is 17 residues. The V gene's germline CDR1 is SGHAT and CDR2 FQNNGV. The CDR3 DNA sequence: TGTGCCAGCAGCTTCGGGACTAGCGGGTTTAGCACAGATACGCAGTATTTT. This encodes CASSFGTSGFSTDTQYF. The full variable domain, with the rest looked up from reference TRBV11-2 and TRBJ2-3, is EAGVAQSPRYKIIEKRQSVAFWCNPISGHATLYWYQQILGQGPKLLIQFQNNGVVDDSQLPKDRFSAERLKGVDSTLKIQPAKLEDSAVYLCASSFGTSGFSTDTQYFGPGTRLTVL.

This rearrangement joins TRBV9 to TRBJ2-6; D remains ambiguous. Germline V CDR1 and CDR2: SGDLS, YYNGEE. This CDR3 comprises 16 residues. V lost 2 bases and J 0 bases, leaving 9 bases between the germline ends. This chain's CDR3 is CASSVLGSSGANVLTF. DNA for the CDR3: TGTGCCAGCAGCGTGCTGGGTAGCTCTGGGGCCAACGTCCTGACTTTC.

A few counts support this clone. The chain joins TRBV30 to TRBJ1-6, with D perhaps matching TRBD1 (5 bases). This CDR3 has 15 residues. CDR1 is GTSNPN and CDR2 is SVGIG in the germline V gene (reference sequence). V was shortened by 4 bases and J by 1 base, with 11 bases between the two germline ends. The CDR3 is CAWIGRASYNSPLHF. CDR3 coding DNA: TGTGCCTGGATCGGCAGGGCGTCCTATAATTCACCCCTCCACTTT.

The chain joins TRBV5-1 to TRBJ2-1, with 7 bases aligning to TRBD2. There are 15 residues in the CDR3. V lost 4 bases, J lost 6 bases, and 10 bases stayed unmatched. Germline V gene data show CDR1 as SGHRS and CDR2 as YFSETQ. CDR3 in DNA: TGCGCCAGCAGCCCCCTGGCGGGAGAGGCCAATGAGCAGTTCTTC. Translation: CASSPLAGEANEQFF.

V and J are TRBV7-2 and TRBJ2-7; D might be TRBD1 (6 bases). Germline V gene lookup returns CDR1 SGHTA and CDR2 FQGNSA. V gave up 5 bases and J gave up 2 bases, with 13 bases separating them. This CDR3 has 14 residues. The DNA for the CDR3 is TGTGCCAGCAGCATCAGCCGGACAGCCTACGAGCAGTACTTC. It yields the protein CASSISRTAYEQYF.

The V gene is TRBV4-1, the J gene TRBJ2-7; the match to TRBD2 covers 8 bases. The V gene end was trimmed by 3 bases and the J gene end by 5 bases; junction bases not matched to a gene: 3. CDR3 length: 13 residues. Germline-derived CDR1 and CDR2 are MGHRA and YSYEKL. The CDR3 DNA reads TGCGCCAGCAGCCAGACGGGACTAGACGAGCAGTACTTC. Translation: CASSQTGLDEQYF.

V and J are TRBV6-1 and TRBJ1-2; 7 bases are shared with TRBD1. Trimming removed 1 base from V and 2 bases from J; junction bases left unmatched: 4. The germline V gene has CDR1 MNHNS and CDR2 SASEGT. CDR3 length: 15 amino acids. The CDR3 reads CASSEGDSRNYGYTF. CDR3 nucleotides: TGTGCCAGCAGTGAAGGGGACAGTAGAAACTATGGCTACACCTTC.

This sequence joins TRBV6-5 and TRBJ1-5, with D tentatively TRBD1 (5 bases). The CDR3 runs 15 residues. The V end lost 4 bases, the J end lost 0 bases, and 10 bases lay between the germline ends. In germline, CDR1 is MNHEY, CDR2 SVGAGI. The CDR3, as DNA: TGTGCCAGCAGTTTGTTCGGGGGTAGCAATCAGCCCCAGCATTTT. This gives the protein CASSLFGGSNQPQHF.

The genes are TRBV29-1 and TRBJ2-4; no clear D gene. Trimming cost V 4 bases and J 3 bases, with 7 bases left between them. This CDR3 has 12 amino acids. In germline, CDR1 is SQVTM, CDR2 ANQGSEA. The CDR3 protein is CSVAQDKNIQYF. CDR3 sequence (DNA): TGCAGCGTTGCGCAGGACAAAAACATTCAGTACTTC. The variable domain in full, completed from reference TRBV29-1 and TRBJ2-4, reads SAVISQKPSRDICQRGTSLTIQCQVDSQVTMMFWYRQQPGQSLTLIATANQGSEATYESGFVIDKFPISRPNLTFSTLTVSNMSPEDSSIYLCSVAQDKNIQYFGAGTRLSVL.

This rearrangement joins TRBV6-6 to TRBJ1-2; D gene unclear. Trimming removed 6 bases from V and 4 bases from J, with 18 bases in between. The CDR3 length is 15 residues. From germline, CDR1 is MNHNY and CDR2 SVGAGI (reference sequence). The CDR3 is CASSRDTATLYGYTF. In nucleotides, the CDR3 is TGTGCCAGCAGCCGCGACACGGCGACTCTCTATGGCTACACCTTC.